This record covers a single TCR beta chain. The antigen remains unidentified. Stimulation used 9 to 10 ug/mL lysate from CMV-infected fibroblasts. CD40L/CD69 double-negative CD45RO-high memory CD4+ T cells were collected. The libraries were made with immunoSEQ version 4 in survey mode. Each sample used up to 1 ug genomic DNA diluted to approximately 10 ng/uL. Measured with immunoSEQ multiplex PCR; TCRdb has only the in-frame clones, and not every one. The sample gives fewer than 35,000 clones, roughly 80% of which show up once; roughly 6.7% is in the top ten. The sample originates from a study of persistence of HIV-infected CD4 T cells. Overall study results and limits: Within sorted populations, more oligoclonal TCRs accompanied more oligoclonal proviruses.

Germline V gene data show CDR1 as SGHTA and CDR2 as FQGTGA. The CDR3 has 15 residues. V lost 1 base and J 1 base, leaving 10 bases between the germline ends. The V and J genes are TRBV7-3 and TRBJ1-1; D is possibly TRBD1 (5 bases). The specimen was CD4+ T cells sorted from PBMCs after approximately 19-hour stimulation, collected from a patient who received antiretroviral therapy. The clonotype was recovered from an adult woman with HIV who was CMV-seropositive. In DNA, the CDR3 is TGTGCCAGCAGCTTAAAGGGGTGGGGGAACACTGAAGCTTTCTTT. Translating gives CASSLKGWGNTEAFF. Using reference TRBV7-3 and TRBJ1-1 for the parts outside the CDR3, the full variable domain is GAGVSQTPSNKVTEKGKYVELRCDPISGHTALYWYRQSLGQGPEFLIYFQGTGAADDSGLPNDRFFAVRPEGSVSTLKIQRTERGDSAVYLCASSLKGWGNTEAFFGQGTRLTVV.